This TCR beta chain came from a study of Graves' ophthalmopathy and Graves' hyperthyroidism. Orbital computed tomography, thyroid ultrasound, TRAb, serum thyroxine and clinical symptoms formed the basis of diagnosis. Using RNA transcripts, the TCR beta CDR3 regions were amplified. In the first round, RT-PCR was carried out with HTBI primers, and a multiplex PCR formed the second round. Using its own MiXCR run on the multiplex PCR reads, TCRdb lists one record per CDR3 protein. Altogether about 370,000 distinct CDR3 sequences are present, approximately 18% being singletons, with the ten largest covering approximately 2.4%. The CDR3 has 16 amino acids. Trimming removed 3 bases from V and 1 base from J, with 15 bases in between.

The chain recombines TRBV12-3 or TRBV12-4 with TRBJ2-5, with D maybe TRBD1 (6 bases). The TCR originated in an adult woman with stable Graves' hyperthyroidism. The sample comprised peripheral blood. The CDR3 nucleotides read TGTGCCAGCAGTTTGGGTACAAGGGGGATCCAAGAGACCCAGTACTTC. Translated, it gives CASSLGTRGIQETQYF.